The TCR beta chain described here comes from a study of cytomegalovirus exposure and HLA in healthy donors. Study-level results: Among the sequence variants, a highly shared cluster was likely an artifact of sequencing.

On this clone itself: Its antigen is still unknown.

The CDR3 contains 13 residues. Trimming stripped 8 bases from V and 7 bases from J, with 15 bases between. Germline CDR1 and CDR2: WNHNN and SYGVQD (reference sequence). There were likely unrecorded immune exposures, though donors were nominally healthy when sampled. Primers for the PCR totalled 60 Vbeta and 13 Jbeta. Sequencing used immunoSEQ multiplex PCR; TCRdb keeps in-frame clones, though not all of them. The sample holds roughly 67,000 clones, roughly 80% seen once. The clonotype comes from a man in his 60s in good health and CMV-seropositive. The V gene is TRBV10-1, the J gene TRBJ2-1; D may be TRBD2 (7 bases). Sequenced input: PBMCs. The CDR3 here is CASLGGGRNEQFF. For the CDR3, the DNA is TGCGCCAGCCTAGGGGGGGGGCGGAATGAGCAGTTCTTC.